These T cell receptor beta chains were read from a single sample in a study of CD8+CD57+ T cells in acquired aplastic anemia. Via MiXCR, TCRdb re-called the reads, giving one row per CDR3 protein. There are 400,000 to 500,000 distinct CDR3 sequences in the sample; about 70% occur only once, and 3.5% to 4.5% lies in the top ten. The sample was sorted CD4+, CD8+, or CD8+CD57+ T cells (not recorded which) from PBMCs. These TCRs come from a human donor in good health, serving as a control. The CDR3 runs from the conserved cysteine through the conserved F or W. D genes are given only for firm matches. Rows give clone size only sometimes, using once, few, many, or a class for an expanded clone.

D	J	size	V	CDR3	DNA
NA	TRBJ1-1	many	TRBV9	CASSVGLDSEAFF	TGTGCCAGCAGCGTCGGACTAGACTCTGAAGCTTTCTTT
NA	TRBJ2-7	NA	TRBV7-3	CASSETGYSYEQYF	TGCGCCAGCAGTGAAACAGGGTACTCCTACGAGCAGTACTTC
NA	TRBJ1-6	NA	TRBV3-1	CASSLRQSYNSPLHF	TGTGCCAGCAGCCTACGACAGTCTTATAATTCACCCCTCCACTTT
NA	TRBJ1-2	NA	TRBV19	CATQRGNGYTF	TGTGCCACCCAGCGGGGGAATGGCTACACCTTC
NA	TRBJ2-5	NA	TRBV9	CASSVGDAGQETQYF	TGTGCCAGCAGCGTCGGGGACGCGGGCCAAGAGACCCAGTACTTC
NA	TRBJ2-1	NA	TRBV5-6	CASSLRWGGHYNEQFF	TGTGCCAGCAGCTTGCGGTGGGGTGGGCACTACAATGAGCAGTTCTTC
NA	TRBJ1-2	NA	TRBV7-8	CASSTTWSDGYTF	TGTGCCAGCAGCACAACCTGGAGTGATGGCTACACCTTC
NA	TRBJ2-5	once	TRBV12-3/TRBV12-4	CASSKDAVLQETQYF	TGTGCCAGCAGTAAAGACGCGGTCCTCCAAGAGACCCAGTACTTC
NA	TRBJ1-1	once	TRBV9	CASSVGWGSGNTTFF	NA
NA	TRBJ2-7	once	TRBV7-9	CASSLRQGATEAYYF	TGTGCCAGCAGCTTACGGCAGGGTGCTACTGAAGCTTACTACTTC
NA	TRBJ1-4	NA	TRBV5-6	CASSSPQGREKLFF	TGTGCCAGCAGCTCGCCCCAGGGGAGGGAAAAACTGTTTTTT
NA	TRBJ1-5	NA	TRBV7-6	CASSAGIDGELNQPQHF	TGTGCCAGCAGCGCCGGCATAGACGGGGAGCTGAACCAGCCCCAGCATTTT
TRBD1	TRBJ1-4	NA	TRBV5-1	CASSQGQGGEKLFF	TGCGCCAGCAGCCAGGGACAGGGAGGCGAAAAACTGTTTTTT
NA	TRBJ1-5	NA	TRBV4-2	CVSSQVWDIDQPQHF	TGTGTCAGCAGCCAAGTATGGGACATCGATCAGCCCCAGCATTTT
NA	TRBJ1-4	NA	TRBV10-1	CASSESNQGKEKLFF	TGCGCCAGCAGTGAGTCGAACCAGGGGAAGGAAAAACTGTTTTTT
TRBD2	TRBJ2-2	many	TRBV4-3	CASSRGLGNTGELFF	TGCGCCAGCAGCCGCGGACTAGGGAACACCGGGGAGCTGTTTTTT
TRBD2	TRBJ2-7	NA	TRBV20-1	CSARRDYTDNRDEQYF	TGCAGTGCACGGCGGGACTACACAGACAACCGAGACGAGCAGTACTTC
NA	TRBJ2-2	once	TRBV11-2	CASSFDRQTGELFF	TGTGCCAGCAGCTTCGACCGACAGACCGGGGAGCTGTTTTTT
NA	TRBJ2-3	NA	TRBV12-3/TRBV12-4	CATYRSTQYF	TGTGCCACCTACAGATCCACGCAGTATTTT
NA	TRBJ1-5	NA	TRBV7-2	CASSQPGGRLAQHF	TGTGCCAGCAGCCAGCCCGGCGGACGTTTGGCTCAGCATTTT
NA	TRBJ2-2	NA	TRBV6-6	CASSYSGENTGELFF	TGTGCCAGCAGTTACTCAGGGGAGAACACCGGGGAGCTGTTTTTT
NA	TRBJ2-1	NA	TRBV7-9	CASSSQPRANRVNFF	TGTGCCAGCAGCTCGCAACCCCGAGCGAACCGGGTGAACTTCTTC
NA	TRBJ1-5	NA	TRBV7-6	CASSLEGGGSNQPQHF	TGTGCCAGCAGCTTAGAGGGGGGAGGGAGCAATCAGCCCCAGCATTTT
NA	TRBJ2-1	NA	TRBV19	CASSVRDNNGQTF	TGTGCCAGCAGTGTCCGCGACAACAATGGCCAGACCTTC
TRBD2	TRBJ2-3	many	TRBV9	CASSPQGEEGLAGLSTDTQYF	TGTGCCAGCAGCCCGCAGGGGGAGGAGGGACTAGCGGGACTAAGCACAGATACGCAGTATTTT
NA	TRBJ1-2	NA	TRBV24-1	CASRHTSATYGYTF	TGTGCCAGCCGTCATACCAGCGCGACGTATGGCTACACCTTC
TRBD1	TRBJ2-1	once	TRBV5-8	CASSLGQGEANEQFF	TGTGCCAGCAGCTTAGGACAGGGGGAGGCCAATGAGCAGTTCTTC
NA	TRBJ1-2	many	TRBV12-3/TRBV12-4	CASSLPPSREGYTF	TGTGCCAGCAGTTTACCACCCAGTCGGGAAGGCTACACCTTC
NA	TRBJ1-5	many	TRBV20-1	CSARGQGSNQPQHF	TGCAGTGCTAGAGGGCAGGGCAGCAATCAGCCCCAGCATTTT
TRBD2	TRBJ2-5	many	TRBV20-1	CSARLAGVQQETQYF	TGCAGTGCTAGACTAGCGGGGGTCCAACAAGAGACCCAGTACTTC
NA	TRBJ1-3	NA	TRBV6-1	CATKLLPIYF	TGTGCCACCAAGCTACTCCCCATATATTTT
NA	TRBJ1-5	NA	TRBV20-1	CSARDTSNQPQHF	TGCAGTGCTAGAGACACTAGCAATCAGCCCCAGCATTTT
NA	TRBJ1-2	many	TRBV20-1	CSARDSGRNYGYTF	TGCAGTGCTAGAGATTCAGGCAGGAACTATGGCTACACCTTC
NA	TRBJ1-5	NA	TRBV15	CATRIGNQPQHF	TGTGCCACCAGAATCGGGAATCAGCCCCAGCATTTT
TRBD1	TRBJ1-2	NA	TRBV19	CASSIIRDRRLNYGYTF	TGTGCCAGTAGTATTATTAGGGACAGGAGGCTAAACTATGGCTACACCTTC
NA	TRBJ1-2	NA	TRBV10-3	CASSGGDTVGYGYTF	TGTGCCAGCAGTGGAGGGGACACCGTTGGGTATGGCTACACCTTC
NA	TRBJ2-7	NA	TRBV7-2	CASSFLNEQFFGPYF	NA
NA	TRBJ2-7	NA	TRBV9	CASSLGGSSDEQHF	TGTGCCAGCAGCTTGGGGGGTAGCTCGGACGAGCAGCACTTC
TRBD1	TRBJ2-3	NA	TRBV5-1	CASSLGQGARQYF	TGCGCCAGCAGCTTGGGACAGGGGGCAAGGCAGTATTTT
TRBD1	TRBJ1-4	NA	TRBV5-1	CASSQGTDRNEKLFF	TGCGCCAGCAGCCAAGGGACAGATCGTAATGAAAAACTGTTTTTT
NA	TRBJ2-7	NA	TRBV7-9	CASSYVGGRDTQYF	TGCGCCAGCAGCTACGTAGGTGGGAGAGATACGCAGTACTTC
NA	TRBJ2-5	NA	TRBV11-2	CASSTTHGKETQYF	TGTGCCAGCAGCACAACCCATGGAAAAGAGACCCAGTACTTC
NA	TRBJ1-4	NA	TRBV7-8	CASSRGPAVDENPFF	TGTGCCAGCAGTCGCGGGCCAGCGGTGGATGAAAACCCCTTTTTT
NA	TRBJ2-7	NA	TRBV19	CASSTLQGYEQYF	TGTGCCAGTAGCACTCTTCAGGGCTACGAGCAGTACTTC
TRBD1	TRBJ2-7	once	TRBV7-8	CASRGQAFRQYF	TGTGCCAGCAGAGGACAGGCCTTTCGGCAGTACTTC
TRBD1	TRBJ2-7	NA	TRBV7-8	CASSRQGAVETQYYF	TGTGCCAGCAGCCGGCAGGGGGCCGTCGAGACCCAGTACTACTTC
NA	TRBJ1-5	NA	TRBV7-8	CASSGKEGKYRQPQHF	TGTGCCAGCAGCGGCAAGGAGGGGAAATACCGTCAGCCCCAGCATTTT
TRBD1	TRBJ1-1	many	TRBV12-3/TRBV12-4	CASSLGQAIGEAFF	TGTGCCAGCAGTTTGGGACAGGCCATCGGAGAAGCTTTCTTT
TRBD2	TRBJ2-2	NA	TRBV6-6	CASILAGENTGELFF	TGTGCCAGCATCCTAGCGGGGGAAAACACCGGGGAGCTGTTTTTT
NA	TRBJ1-5	many	TRBV9	CASSLLWVPNSNQPQHF	TGTGCCAGCAGCCTCCTTTGGGTGCCTAATAGCAATCAGCCCCAGCATTTT
TRBD2	TRBJ2-5	few	TRBV15	CATSREGASGGQHF	TGTGCCACCAGCAGAGAGGGCGCTAGCGGGGGTCAGCACTTC
TRBD2	TRBJ2-3	few	TRBV5-1	CASSLESSGGAPDTQYF	TGCGCCAGCAGCTTGGAGAGTAGCGGGGGGGCCCCAGATACGCAGTATTTT
NA	TRBJ1-3	many	TRBV7-2	CASSQGRSGNTIYF	TGTGCCAGCAGCCAAGGACGCTCTGGAAACACCATATATTTT
NA	TRBJ2-7	NA	TRBV20-1	CSSSEQGSNRYEQYF	TGCAGTTCGTCTGAACAGGGCAGCAATCGCTACGAGCAGTACTTC
NA	TRBJ1-6	NA	TRBV12-3/TRBV12-4	CASSLADGGNSPLHF	TGTGCCAGCAGTTTAGCGGACGGGGGGAATTCACCCCTCCACTTT
NA	TRBJ1-4	NA	TRBV20-1	CSATNQGRGNEKLFF	TGCAGTGCCACGAATCAGGGTAGGGGTAATGAAAAACTGTTTTTT
TRBD1	TRBJ1-1	NA	TRBV9	CASSASGQTSF	TGTGCCAGCAGCGCCTCGGGACAGACGTCCTTT
TRBD1	TRBJ1-1	NA	TRBV14	CASSQDGTGAMNTEAFF	TGTGCCAGCAGCCAAGATGGGACAGGGGCCATGAACACTGAAGCTTTCTTT